This entry lists 26 T cell receptor beta chains sequenced from one sample in a study of a mutant IDH1 vaccine in newly diagnosed glioma. As for time point: week 5, during vaccination. Every single dose of the vaccine, 300 ug of mutant IDH1 20-mer peptide, came with topical imiquimod. These receptors have no known antigen. Profiled with immunoSEQ multiplex PCR; TCRdb holds only in-frame clones, not every one. The table has about 36,000 clones, about four fifths seen once. This specimen consisted of PBMCs, obtained from a glioma patient whose treatment included an IDH1 peptide vaccine. The receptors come from a man aged 50 or older with glioma.

Only a few counts were recorded for this clone. The chain is built from TRBV11-3 and TRBJ2-1; possibly TRBD2 for D (5 bases). Per germline, CDR1 SGHNT and CDR2 YENEEA. V was clipped by 5 bases and J by 7 bases, with 12 bases between them. There are 13 residues in the CDR3. The CDR3 DNA sequence: TGTGCCAGCAGCCCGTGGACGGGGAATGAGCAGTTCTTC. It yields the protein CASSPWTGNEQFF. Variable domain in full (rest from reference TRBV11-3 and TRBJ2-1): EAGVVQSPRYKIIEKKQPVAFWCNPISGHNTLYWYLQNLGQGPELLIRYENEEAVDDSQLPKDRFSAERLKGVDSTLKIQPAELGDSAVYLCASSPWTGNEQFFGPGTRLTVL.

This clone was found once. The chain couples TRBV5-1 to TRBJ1-4; D remains ambiguous. Germline V gene lookup returns CDR1 SGHRS and CDR2 YFSETQ. Trimming took 0 bases from V and 5 from J, leaving 8 bases between them. CDR3 size: 14 residues. In DNA, the CDR3 is TGCGCCAGCAGCTTGGAGGCCCCAAATGAAAAACTGTTTTTT. It codes for CASSLEAPNEKLFF.

The chain combines TRBV28 with TRBJ1-1; TRBD1 matches 8 bases. The CDR3 consists of 16 residues. Germline CDR1 and CDR2: MDHEN and SYDVKM. V gave up 10 bases and J gave up 1 base; unmatched junction bases: 14. The CDR3 is CATLDRGGGKNTEAFF. The CDR3 nucleotides are TGTGCCACTTTAGACAGGGGAGGGGGTAAGAACACTGAAGCTTTCTTT.

The chain couples TRBV4-3 to TRBJ2-2, with TRBD1 as a possible D gene (6 bases). Germline V gives CDR1 LGHNA, CDR2 YSLEER. The CDR3 extends over 13 amino acids. The ends were cut back, 6 bases at V and 5 bases at J, with 10 bases in the middle. This chain's CDR3 is CASRAGETGELFF. The CDR3 coding sequence is TGCGCCAGCAGGGCAGGGGAAACCGGGGAGCTGTTTTTT.

The chain employs TRBV2 and TRBJ1-5; 7 bases line up with TRBD1. Germline trimming cut 4 bases from V and 8 bases from J; bases unmatched to any gene: 5. CDR1 SNHLY and CDR2 FYNNEI come from the germline V gene. The CDR3 has 13 amino acids. The CDR3 sequence: CASSGQGVKPQHF. CDR3 nucleotide sequence: TGTGCCAGCAGTGGACAGGGTGTTAAGCCCCAGCATTTT.

J is TRBJ2-7 and V is TRBV27; D may be TRBD1 (6 bases). Trimming pared 6 bases from V and 1 base from J, leaving 19 bases between. The germline CDR1 and CDR2 sequences are MNHEY and SMNVEV (reference sequence). This CDR3 is 16 amino acids long. CDR3 protein: CASRNTGLGKSYEQYF. In DNA, the CDR3 is TGTGCCAGCAGAAACACAGGGCTCGGCAAGTCCTACGAGCAGTACTTC.

Details on this clone: Mismatch with germline at one junction end may stem from a read error. The genes are TRBV4-1 and TRBJ2-7, with D tentatively TRBD2 (5 bases). This CDR3 comprises 14 residues. From germline, CDR1 is MGHRA and CDR2 YSYEKL. For the CDR3, the DNA is TGCGCCAGCAGCCAAGATGAGGCTATTGGAGCGGCGAACTTC. Translation: CASSQDEAIGAANF.

This chain connects TRBV28 to TRBJ2-7; TRBD1 aligns across 8 bases. The CDR3 length is 14 residues. Germline V gene lookup returns CDR1 MDHEN and CDR2 SYDVKM. Trimming took 5 bases from V and 4 from J; bases not matched to a gene: 7. CDR3 in amino acids: CASSLQGAWYEQYF. The CDR3 coding sequence is TGTGCCAGCAGTCTGCAGGGGGCGTGGTACGAGCAGTACTTC.

This clone was counted once. The chain recombines TRBV10-3 with TRBJ2-7; perhaps TRBD1 as D (6 bases). This CDR3 is built from 14 residues. Trimming cost V 5 bases and J 2 bases, with 13 bases left between them. Per the germline V gene, CDR1 is ENHRY and CDR2 is SYGVKD. The CDR3 nucleotides are TGTGCCATCAGTCGGTCGGACAGAACCTACGAGCAGTACTTC. Amino acid sequence: CAISRSDRTYEQYF.

The CDR3: CASSFRGQYNQPQHF. In DNA, the CDR3 is TGTGCCAGCAGCTTCCGGGGACAGTACAATCAGCCCCAGCATTTT. The chain combines TRBV7-2 with TRBJ1-5; the match to TRBD1 covers 7 bases. The V and J ends lost 3 bases and 3 bases, in that order; junction bases with no gene match: 5. The length of the CDR3 is 15 residues. Germline CDR1 is SGHTA and CDR2 is FQGNSA.

The chain is built from TRBV19 and TRBJ2-1; no reliable D call. Germline CDR1 LNHDA, CDR2 SQIVND (reference sequence). CDR3 size: 13 residues. The chain's CDR3 is CATQLSSYNEQFF. DNA for the CDR3: TGTGCTACCCAGTTGAGCTCCTACAATGAGCAGTTCTTC.

The chain uses TRBV5-4 and TRBJ2-2; TRBD2 aligns across 9 bases. Per germline, CDR1 SGHNT and CDR2 YYREEE (reference sequence). The CDR3 sequence is 15 residues long. V dropped 4 bases and J dropped 5; count of bases not matched to a gene: 6. Here the CDR3 DNA reads TGTGCCAGCAGCCCTACAGCGGGGGGAACCGGGGAGCTGTTTTTT. This translates into CASSPTAGGTGELFF.

This clone was seen a few times. CDR3 sequence reads: CASSQGLGAPEEVNYGYTF. Here the CDR3 DNA reads TGTGCCAGCAGCCAAGGGTTAGGGGCCCCTGAGGAAGTCAACTATGGCTACACCTTC. This chain links TRBV4-2 with TRBJ1-2; D is possibly TRBD1 (5 bases). The length of the CDR3 is 19 residues. Germline loops: CDR1 LGHNA, CDR2 YNFKEQ. The V and J ends lost 1 base and 2 bases respectively, with 23 bases between them.

This CDR3 is CASSLFPPQGAGNQPQHF. For the CDR3, the DNA is TGTGCCAGCAGTTTATTCCCCCCCCAGGGGGCCGGCAATCAGCCCCAGCATTTT. This chain connects TRBV27 to TRBJ1-5; 8 nucleotides agree with TRBD1. V shed 1 base, J shed 2 bases, and the junction held 10 bases outside the gene matches. The CDR3 consists of 18 residues. CDR1 MNHEY and CDR2 SMNVEV come from the germline V gene (reference sequence).

CDR3 region: CASVNPGTSGYEQYF. As DNA, the CDR3 is TGTGCCAGCGTAAATCCCGGGACTAGCGGGTACGAGCAGTACTTC. The rearrangement joins TRBV7-9 to TRBJ2-7; 12 nucleotides match TRBD2. The junction had 9 bases not matched to a gene; V was cut back by 8 bases and J by 4 bases. This CDR3 region has 15 residues. Germline lookup yields CDR1 SEHNR and CDR2 FQNEAQ (reference sequence).

The chain is built from TRBV27 and TRBJ1-1, with D maybe TRBD1 (6 bases). Germline loops: CDR1 MNHEY, CDR2 SMNVEV (reference sequence). V was clipped by 6 bases and J by 4 bases, with 12 bases between them. The CDR3 extends over 13 amino acids. This CDR3 reads CASRSRQVTEAFF. CDR3 DNA sequence: TGTGCCAGCAGATCCCGACAGGTCACTGAAGCTTTCTTT.

Comment on this clone: One end of the junction fails to match germline, which may point to a read error. The DNA of the CDR3 is TGTGCCAGCAGAAGGGCTACCCGGAACGCTGAAGCTTTCTTT. Protein product: CASRRATRNAEAFF. The V gene is TRBV6-5, the J gene TRBJ1-1, with D hard to call. The germline gives CDR1 MNHEY, CDR2 SVGAGI. This CDR3 spans 14 amino acids.

The gene calls are TRBV5-1 and TRBJ2-3; D remains ambiguous. V lost 0 bases and J 5 bases, leaving 13 bases between the germline ends. Per germline, CDR1 SGHRS and CDR2 YFSETQ. This CDR3 spans 15 amino acids. CDR3 bases: TGCGCCAGCAGCTTGGGTACCACCGAGGTAGATACGCAGTATTTT. Amino acids: CASSLGTTEVDTQYF. The whole variable domain, remainder taken from reference TRBV5-1 and TRBJ2-3, is KAGVTQTPRYLIKTRGQQVTLSCSPISGHRSVSWYQQTPGQGLQFLFEYFSETQRNKGNFPGRFSGRQFSNSRSEMNVSTLELGDSALYLCASSLGTTEVDTQYFGPGTRLTVL.

This chain joins TRBV19 and TRBJ2-3; D call uncertain. The CDR3 has 13 amino acids. Looked up from germline, CDR1 is LNHDA and CDR2 is SQIVND (reference sequence). Trimming left V 7 bases short and J 5 bases short, with 13 bases between. The CDR3 sequence: CASTIPGQDTQYF. The CDR3 DNA follows: TGTGCCAGTACCATCCCGGGTCAAGATACGCAGTATTTT.

This chain uses TRBV5-4 with TRBJ2-7; D uncertain. CDR1 is SGHNT and CDR2 is YYREEE in the germline V gene (reference sequence). This CDR3 has 12 residues. The ends were cut back, 2 bases at V and 7 bases at J, with 10 bases in the middle. CDR3 nucleotides: TGTGCCAGCAGCTTTAGTCTCGGGGAGCAGTACTTC. Translating gives CASSFSLGEQYF.

The rearrangement uses TRBV14 and TRBJ2-1; maybe TRBD1 (6 bases). Trimming stripped 0 bases from V and 15 bases from J, with 15 bases between. CDR3 size: 13 residues. In germline, CDR1 is SGHDN, CDR2 FVKESK. DNA for the CDR3: TGTGCCAGCAGCCAAGATCTACAGGGTCGGGTGTTCTTC. Residues: CASSQDLQGRVFF.

This clone is a singleton in its sample. The V gene is TRBV7-2, the J gene TRBJ2-5; TRBD1 is a possible D gene (6 bases). This CDR3 contains 16 residues. With 2 bases removed from V and 3 bases from J, the gap between germline ends came to 16 bases. Germline V gives CDR1 SGHTA, CDR2 FQGNSA. CDR3 protein: CASSLPVSTGKETQYF. The DNA for the CDR3 is TGTGCCAGCAGCTTACCTGTTTCAACAGGGAAAGAGACCCAGTACTTC.

The CDR3 DNA reads as TGTGCCTGGACTCGGCTAGCGATCGGGGAGCTGTTTTTT. Translated, it gives CAWTRLAIGELFF. J is TRBJ2-2 and V is TRBV30, with D tentatively TRBD2 (6 bases). Germline CDR1 is GTSNPN and CDR2 is SVGIG (reference sequence). V was shortened by 4 bases and J by 7 bases, with 13 bases between the two germline ends. The CDR3 is made up of 13 amino acids.

The CDR3 nucleotides are TGTGCCAGCAGTGACTCGATCTATTCTCATTATGGCTACACCTTC. The encoded protein is CASSDSIYSHYGYTF. The chain joins TRBV6-4 to TRBJ1-2; no reliable D call. CDR1 and CDR2 from the germline V gene are MRHNA and SNTAGT. Trimming removed 0 bases at V and 5 bases at J, with 13 bases between. CDR3 length: 15 amino acids.

V and J are TRBV19 and TRBJ2-2; D ambiguous. CDR1 and CDR2 (germline): LNHDA, SQIVND (reference sequence). CDR3 size: 11 residues. V shed 7 bases and J shed 5 bases, with 5 bases lying between them. The CDR3 nucleotides are TGTGCCAGTACCGCGACCGGGGAGCTGTTTTTT. As protein: CASTATGELFF.

The chain links TRBV9 to TRBJ1-1; D is uncertain. The V gene's germline CDR1 is SGDLS and CDR2 YYNGEE. Trimming left V 4 bases short and J 7 bases short, with 14 bases between. This CDR3 is built from 13 residues. Here the CDR3 DNA reads TGTGCCAGCAGCTCCATCCTCGGCGGTGAAGCTTTCTTT. Translating it yields CASSSILGGEAFF.